Sequencing of this T cell receptor (beta chain) was carried out in a study of identical twins. Study conclusions and caveats: Twin pairs had excess sharing that was weaker in beta out-of-frame sequences.

TCRdb reanalysed the 5' RACE reads using MiXCR and keeps one entry per CDR3 protein. The profile covers hundreds of thousands of distinct CDR3 sequences, with 20% to 25% appearing a single time and over 2.5% taken by the ten largest. This clonotype has a handful of counts. Its antigen remains unidentified. Separately, the same data were catalogued under a study of T cells expressing NK-cell markers. From that second work: Serological testing identified seven of the eight sequenced donors as HCMV-seropositive and one as seronegative. CD8+ T cells in more than five donors included dominant NKG2C+ clonotypes at about 1.0-8%.

This clonotype was sampled from a woman aged 18-30 years in good health. Material for sequencing was CD4+ T cells sorted from blood.

CDR3 sequence reads: CASSHTTRERNTGELFF. The CDR3 DNA reads as TGCGCCAGCAGCCACACCACCAGGGAAAGGAACACCGGGGAGCTGTTTTTT. V usage is TRBV4-3 and J usage is TRBJ2-2; D might be TRBD1 (5 bases). The CDR3 totals 17 residues. Germline CDR1 is LGHNA and CDR2 is YSLEER. With 3 bases removed from V and 1 base from J, the gap between germline ends came to 15 bases.